This entry lists 10 T cell receptor beta chains sequenced from one sample in a study of blood T cell repertoires in COVID-19 (TCRdb year 2020). Library creation used the immunoSEQ multiplex PCR assay. Imported from immuneACCESS, the table was reduced by TCRdb to in-frame sequences with V and J called. These copies leave out some clones; in studies compared against another copy, an unresolved V gene accounts for under half, and the cause of the remainder is not known. For this sample the table gives around 150,000 clones, of which around 86% were detected only once. Less than 3.5% of the sample is in the top ten clones. The sequenced sample consisted of peripheral blood. These receptors were obtained from a man in his 70s with acute or convalescent COVID-19.

Written as DNA, the CDR3 is TGTGCCAGCAGTAAGCGGGAGGACCCCTACGAGCAGTACTTC. This codes for CASSKREDPYEQYF. The V call is TRBV27, the J call TRBJ2-7; TRBD2 agrees at 9 bases. This CDR3 spans 14 amino acids. V dropped 5 bases and J dropped 2; count of bases not matched to a gene: 4. Germline CDR1 MNHEY, CDR2 SMNVEV (reference sequence).

This chain uses TRBV9 with TRBJ1-3; a weak D match, TRBD1 (5 bases). Trimming took 0 bases from V and 0 from J, leaving 7 bases between them. The CDR3 length is 15 residues. Germline lookup yields CDR1 SGDLS and CDR2 YYNGEE. This CDR3 is CASSVGGNSGNTIYF. CDR3 in DNA: TGTGCCAGCAGCGTAGGGGGCAACTCTGGAAACACCATATATTTT.

This clone was recorded only once. The rearrangement uses TRBV5-1 and TRBJ1-3; TRBD1 is a possible D gene (6 bases). Between the trimmed V and J ends, which lost 5 bases and 0 bases, there was a span of 15 bases. This CDR3 is 16 amino acids long. Germline loops: CDR1 SGHRS, CDR2 YFSETQ. The CDR3 spells CASSPRQALSGNTIYF. For the CDR3, the DNA is TGCGCCAGCAGTCCACGACAGGCCCTCTCTGGAAACACCATATATTTT.

The chain combines TRBV27 with TRBJ2-2; 8 nucleotides align to TRBD1. After removal of 6 bases from V and 0 bases from J, the junction contained 12 bases not matched to a gene. Germline lookup yields CDR1 MNHEY and CDR2 SMNVEV (reference sequence). This CDR3 comprises 18 residues. CDR3 nucleotides: TGTGCCAGCAGCGAGAGTCGCAGGGGGCTAACGAACACCGGGGAGCTGTTTTTT. Residues: CASSESRRGLTNTGELFF.

J is TRBJ2-3 and V is TRBV19; D is perhaps TRBD2 (5 bases). The CDR3 has 16 residues. V dropped 7 bases and J dropped 4 bases, with 21 bases sitting between them. The V gene's germline CDR1 is LNHDA and CDR2 SQIVND (reference sequence). CDR3 bases: TGTGCCAGTAACGAACTAGGACCCGGTTGGCCAGATACGCAGTATTTT. Its protein product is CASNELGPGWPDTQYF.

This rearrangement joins TRBV6-2 or TRBV6-3 to TRBJ1-5; 8 bases map to TRBD1. The length of the CDR3 is 17 residues. The germline V gene encodes CDR1 MNHEY and CDR2 SVGEGT. After removal of 2 bases from V and 1 base from J, the junction contained 7 bases not matched to a gene. CDR3 amino acids: CASSYKAGGISNQPQHF. CDR3 coding DNA: TGTGCCAGCAGTTACAAGGCAGGGGGCATCAGCAATCAGCCCCAGCATTTT.

The rearrangement joins TRBV7-3 to TRBJ2-1; 7 positions agree with TRBD1. V shed 3 bases, J shed 9 bases, and the junction held 11 bases outside the gene matches. This CDR3 has 15 amino acids. Per germline, CDR1 SGHTA and CDR2 FQGTGA. The CDR3 nucleotides read TGTGCCAGCAGCTTGAGAGGGGGCCGACAATTTGAGCAGTTCTTC. Protein sequence: CASSLRGGRQFEQFF.

V and J are TRBV5-1 and TRBJ1-5; D call uncertain. V dropped 0 bases and J dropped 7 bases, with 14 bases sitting between them. CDR3 size: 15 residues. The germline gives CDR1 SGHRS, CDR2 YFSETQ. CDR3 sequence reads: CASSLESGIGQPQHF. The DNA for the CDR3 is TGCGCCAGCAGCTTGGAATCCGGGATAGGACAGCCCCAGCATTTT. The full variable domain, with the rest looked up from reference TRBV5-1 and TRBJ1-5, is KAGVTQTPRYLIKTRGQQVTLSCSPISGHRSVSWYQQTPGQGLQFLFEYFSETQRNKGNFPGRFSGRQFSNSRSEMNVSTLELGDSALYLCASSLESGIGQPQHFGDGTRLSIL.

This chain uses TRBV6-5 with TRBJ2-5; TRBD1 is a possible D gene (5 bases). The length of the CDR3 is 15 residues. The germline V and J ends were trimmed by 2 bases and 3 bases, with 13 bases remaining between them. Germline CDR1 and CDR2: MNHEY and SVGAGI. CDR3 residues: CASSYQGHPKETQYF. The CDR3 nucleotides read TGTGCCAGCAGTTACCAGGGCCACCCGAAAGAGACCCAGTACTTC.

As DNA, the CDR3 is TGTGCCAGCAGCGAAGGACTAGCGGGACTCAATGAGCAGTTCTTC. Its translation: CASSEGLAGLNEQFF. This chain uses TRBV9 with TRBJ2-1; 12 bases are shared with TRBD2. The CDR3 spans 15 residues. Germline CDR1 and CDR2: SGDLS and YYNGEE. V lost 3 bases to trimming and J lost 6 bases; unmatched junction nucleotides: 4.